The 21 T cell receptor beta chains below all came from one sample that was sequenced in a study of T cell responses to AZD1222 COVID-19 vaccine. Sequencing was performed with immunoSEQ multiplex PCR; in TCRdb, only in-frame clones are kept and a portion is missing. Here the sample spans 65,000 to 80,000 clones, around 90% being singletons. Material: peripheral blood, obtained on day 0 of MenACWY control vaccination. Receptor source: an adult in good health.

This clone is a singleton in its sample. The rearrangement uses TRBV9 and TRBJ1-2, with D unresolved. From germline, CDR1 is SGDLS and CDR2 YYNGEE. The CDR3 is 16 amino acids. V shed 2 bases and J shed 0 bases, with 14 bases lying between them. The CDR3 nucleotides are TGTGCCAGCAGCGTCTCAGAGTTAGTAGCTAACTATGGCTACACCTTC. This gives the protein CASSVSELVANYGYTF.

V usage is TRBV28 and J usage is TRBJ2-7; 9 nucleotides agree with TRBD1. V shed 0 bases, J shed 2 bases, and the junction held 14 bases outside the gene matches. CDR3 length equals 19 residues. Germline CDR1 MDHEN, CDR2 SYDVKM. The CDR3 bases are TGTGCCAGCAGTTTATGGCCTCAGTTCGGGACAGGGCTAACCTACGAGCAGTACTTC. Translating gives CASSLWPQFGTGLTYEQYF.

This CDR3 reads CASSLASEGANGYTF. The CDR3 region has the DNA TGCGCCAGCAGCTTGGCCAGCGAGGGGGCAAATGGCTACACCTTC. The chain combines TRBV5-1 with TRBJ1-2; 7 bases match TRBD1. Germline V gene sequence: CDR1 SGHRS, CDR2 YFSETQ. The CDR3 contains 15 residues. Trimming cost V 0 bases and J 6 bases; bases outside gene matches: 8.

The rearrangement links TRBV19 to TRBJ2-3, with a weak D call TRBD1 (5 bases). V lost 8 bases and J lost 1, with 19 bases in between. The CDR3 runs 16 residues. In germline, CDR1 is LNHDA, CDR2 SQIVND (reference sequence). CDR3 nucleotides: TGTGCCAGTCAGCCGAGATCAGGGTCAGGCACAGATACGCAGTATTTT. Amino acids: CASQPRSGSGTDTQYF.

The chain carries TRBV24-1 and TRBJ2-3, with TRBD1 identical over 7 bases. V lost 3 bases, J lost 3 bases, and 8 bases stayed unmatched. The germline gives CDR1 KGHDR, CDR2 SFDVKD. The CDR3 sequence is 16 residues long. The CDR3 sequence: CATSDGEGAWTDTQYF. The CDR3, as DNA: TGTGCCACCAGTGATGGTGAGGGGGCGTGGACAGATACGCAGTATTTT.

The J gene is TRBJ2-3, the V gene TRBV18; D is uncertain. Per germline, CDR1 KGHSH and CDR2 LQKENI. V dropped 4 bases and J dropped 4 bases, with 3 bases sitting between them. CDR3 size: 11 residues. CDR3 protein: CASSQSDTQYF. CDR3 nucleotides: TGTGCCAGCTCACAATCAGATACGCAGTATTTT.

The chain links TRBV21-1 to TRBJ1-2; the D segment call TRBD1 is taken from the table without a DNA check. TRBV21-1 is recorded as a pseudogene. This CDR3 region has 11 residues. This CDR3 reads CASSRLGRYTF. For the CDR3, the DNA is TGTGCCAGCAGCCGCCTTGGCCGCTACACCTTC.

The rearrangement joins TRBV4-3 to TRBJ1-4, with a possible D match to TRBD1 (6 bases). With 3 bases removed from V and 7 bases from J, the gap between germline ends came to 18 bases. This CDR3 is built from 16 residues. Germline V gives CDR1 LGHNA, CDR2 YSLEER. DNA for the CDR3: TGCGCCAGCAGCCAGGGTCCCCCACAGACAGGTGAAAAACTGTTTTTT. Its translation: CASSQGPPQTGEKLFF.

V and J are TRBV18 and TRBJ2-1, with D hard to call. The V end lost 1 base, the J end lost 9 bases, and 13 bases lay between the germline ends. The germline V gene has CDR1 KGHSH and CDR2 LQKENI. There are 14 residues in the CDR3. The CDR3 is CASSPLASSPEQFF. Here the CDR3 DNA reads TGTGCCAGCTCACCACTCGCTAGTTCCCCTGAGCAGTTCTTC.

The chain's CDR3 is CASSGGASVAEAFF. Written as DNA, the CDR3 is TGTGCCAGCAGCGGGGGCGCCAGCGTCGCTGAAGCTTTCTTT. The V and J genes are TRBV9 and TRBJ1-1, with D possibly being TRBD1 (5 bases). This CDR3 is built from 14 residues. V was trimmed by 3 bases and J by 6 bases, leaving 15 bases between them. From germline, CDR1 is SGDLS and CDR2 YYNGEE. Full variable domain (outside the CDR3, taken from reference TRBV9 and TRBJ1-1): DSGVTQTPKHLITATGQRVTLRCSPRSGDLSVYWYQQSLDQGLQFLIQYYNGEERAKGNILERFSAQQFPDLHSELNLSSLELGDSALYFCASSGGASVAEAFFGQGTRLTVV.

The chain uses TRBV5-1 and TRBJ2-5, with 8 bases fitting TRBD1. The CDR3 spans 17 residues. V lost 0 bases and J lost 4; bases outside the gene matches: 11. Germline values: CDR1 SGHRS, CDR2 YFSETQ. The CDR3 reads CASSLGRAGGVSETQYF. The CDR3 bases are TGCGCCAGCAGCTTGGGACGGGCAGGGGGCGTCTCAGAGACCCAGTACTTC. Looking up the rest from reference TRBV5-1 and TRBJ2-5 gives the full variable domain: KAGVTQTPRYLIKTRGQQVTLSCSPISGHRSVSWYQQTPGQGLQFLFEYFSETQRNKGNFPGRFSGRQFSNSRSEMNVSTLELGDSALYLCASSLGRAGGVSETQYFGPGTRLLVL.

V usage is TRBV30 and J usage is TRBJ1-5; TRBD1 matches 11 bases. The germline CDR1 and CDR2 sequences are GTSNPN and SVGIG (reference sequence). Germline trimming cut 0 bases from V and 7 bases from J; bases unmatched to any gene: 11. The CDR3 totals 17 residues. For the CDR3, the DNA is TGTGCCTGGAGTGTAGGGACAGGGGGGAGGATAGGGCAGCCCCAGCATTTT. Protein product: CAWSVGTGGRIGQPQHF.

The chain carries TRBV7-8 and TRBJ2-2, with 14 bases lining up with TRBD2. V shed 5 bases and J 0 bases; nucleotides not matched to a gene: 5. There are 18 residues in the CDR3. Germline-derived CDR1 and CDR2 are SGHVS and FQNEAQ. In DNA form, the CDR3 reads TGTGCCAGCAGCCTGACTAGCGGGGGGGCCGCGAACACCGGGGAGCTGTTTTTT. Its protein product is CASSLTSGGAANTGELFF.

With respect to this clone: The identical CDR3 is also encoded by other nucleotide sequences in the sample. The chain carries TRBV7-2 and TRBJ1-4; a weak D match, TRBD1 (6 bases). V was cut by 2 bases and J by 5 bases, with 9 bases left in between. Germline lookup yields CDR1 SGHTA and CDR2 FQGNSA. This CDR3 region has 14 residues. The chain's CDR3 is CASSLQGSNEKLFF. In DNA form, the CDR3 reads TGTGCCAGCAGCTTACAGGGGTCGAATGAAAAACTGTTTTTT.

The chain employs TRBV28 and TRBJ1-4; D unresolved. With 2 bases removed from V and 5 bases from J, the gap between germline ends came to 0 bases. CDR1 and CDR2 (germline): MDHEN, SYDVKM. The length of the CDR3 is 11 residues. The CDR3 loop reads CASSLNEKLFF. In DNA, the CDR3 is TGTGCCAGCAGTTTAAATGAAAAACTGTTTTTT. Full variable domain (rest looked up from reference TRBV28 and TRBJ1-4): DVKVTQSSRYLVKRTGEKVFLECVQDMDHENMFWYRQDPGLGLRLIYFSYDVKMKEKGDIPEGYSVSREKKERFSLILESASTNQTSMYLCASSLNEKLFFGSGTQLSVL.

The chain is built from TRBV6-4 and TRBJ1-1; a possible D gene is TRBD1 (5 bases). V gave up 3 bases and J gave up 5 bases, with 10 bases separating them. CDR3 length: 13 residues. Germline V gives CDR1 MRHNA, CDR2 SNTAGT. This CDR3 is CASSEKKGTEAFF. In DNA form, the CDR3 reads TGTGCCAGCAGTGAAAAAAAGGGGACTGAAGCTTTCTTT.

This clone was picked up a small number of times. The CDR3 DNA is TGTGCCAGCAGCTCCGCCGTGGGGGTCGGGGCCCAAGAGACCCAGTACTTC. It yields the protein CASSSAVGVGAQETQYF. The chain is built from TRBV5-6 and TRBJ2-5; either TRBD1 or TRBD2 may supply D (5 bases each). V lost 3 bases to trimming and J lost 1 base, with 19 bases between them. The CDR3 extends over 17 amino acids. The germline gives CDR1 SGHDT, CDR2 YYEEEE.

This clone occurred once. The chain employs TRBV12-5 and TRBJ1-2; 7 nucleotides match TRBD1. The CDR3 is 13 residues long. V was clipped by 6 bases and J by 4 bases; unmatched bases: 5. Germline V gives CDR1 LGHNT, CDR2 FRNRAP. CDR3 DNA: TGTGCTAGTGGGCGACAGGGTTTCTATGGCTACACCTTC. It codes for CASGRQGFYGYTF.

J is TRBJ1-2 and V is TRBV7-9, with TRBD1 as a possible D gene (5 bases). CDR3 length: 15 residues. The germline gives CDR1 SEHNR, CDR2 FQNEAQ (reference sequence). V gave up 1 base and J gave up 1 base, with 10 bases separating them. CDR3: CASSLGQQLNYGYTF. The CDR3 DNA sequence: TGTGCCAGCAGCTTAGGACAGCAACTTAACTATGGCTACACCTTC.

This clone has only one observation. The chain employs TRBV7-9 and TRBJ2-7; D gene ambiguous. The CDR3 runs 11 residues. CDR1 SEHNR and CDR2 FQNEAQ come from the germline V gene (reference sequence). V was trimmed by 5 bases and J by 7 bases, leaving 9 bases between them. CDR3 amino acids: CASSPLLEQYF. The CDR3 DNA sequence: TGTGCCAGCAGCCCCCTCCTAGAGCAGTACTTC.

The chain couples TRBV6-5 to TRBJ2-7, with 9 bases lining up with TRBD2. CDR3 length equals 15 residues. Losses at the gene ends were 5 bases for V and 1 base for J; bases not matched to a gene: 6. Germline V CDR1 and CDR2: MNHEY, SVGAGI. The CDR3: CASSRTSGRSYEQYF. CDR3 in DNA: TGTGCCAGCAGTAGAACTAGCGGGCGATCCTACGAGCAGTACTTC.